Below, 18 T cell receptor beta chains from the same sample are listed, as sequenced in a study of T cell responses to AZD1222 COVID-19 vaccine. Libraries were prepared by immunoSEQ multiplex PCR; TCRdb keeps only in-frame clonotypes and omits some of them. This sample has about 99,000 clones; about 90% occur once, and the top ten carry around 4.8%. The starting material was peripheral blood, obtained on day 0 of AZD1222 vaccination. These TCRs come from an adult in good health.

CDR3 residues: CASSFEGNEGQPQHF. CDR3 nucleotide sequence: TGTGCCAGCAGTTTCGAGGGTAACGAGGGTCAGCCCCAGCATTTT. The chain has TRBV6-1 and TRBJ1-5, with D uncertain. Trimming stripped 5 bases from V and 6 bases from J, with 17 bases between. CDR3 length equals 15 residues. The V gene's germline CDR1 is MNHNS and CDR2 SASEGT.

The chain combines TRBV14 with TRBJ1-1; no reliable D call. V was shortened by 4 bases and J by 3 bases, with 12 bases between the two germline ends. Germline values: CDR1 SGHDN, CDR2 FVKESK. There are 14 residues in the CDR3. The CDR3 is CASSRNLRDTEAFF. The CDR3 DNA reads TGTGCCAGCAGCCGCAACCTTAGGGACACTGAAGCTTTCTTT.

The rearrangement links TRBV7-3 to TRBJ2-3, with 9 positions matching TRBD2. Trimming removed 4 bases from V and 2 bases from J; junction bases left unmatched: 7. Germline lookup yields CDR1 SGHTA and CDR2 FQGTGA. This CDR3 contains 16 residues. The CDR3 loop reads CASSSSAGGPTDTQYF. CDR3 bases: TGTGCCAGCAGCTCCTCAGCGGGGGGACCCACAGATACGCAGTATTTT.

In its sample, this clone was seen once. The J gene is TRBJ2-7, the V gene TRBV27, with TRBD1 as a possible D gene (6 bases). Trimming removed 3 bases at V and 2 bases at J, with 11 bases between. The CDR3 covers 14 residues. The germline V gene has CDR1 MNHEY and CDR2 SMNVEV (reference sequence). The DNA of the CDR3 is TGTGCCAGCAGTTTTACAGGGTCCACCTACGAGCAGTACTTC. Translated: CASSFTGSTYEQYF.

V gene TRBV6-1 combines with J gene TRBJ1-1, with D unclear. Per germline, CDR1 MNHNS and CDR2 SASEGT. V was pared by 2 bases and J by 6 bases, with 10 bases between. There are 13 residues in the CDR3. This CDR3 is CASSERPGPEAFF. The CDR3 bases are TGTGCCAGCAGTGAAAGGCCAGGACCTGAAGCTTTCTTT.

The gene calls are TRBV7-2 and TRBJ1-1; D uncertain. V was pared by 1 base and J by 3 bases, with 9 bases between. CDR3 length: 14 residues. CDR1 is SGHTA, CDR2 FQGNSA, per germline. The CDR3 loop reads CASSLVASYTEAFF. CDR3 sequence (DNA): TGTGCCAGCAGCTTAGTCGCCTCGTACACTGAAGCTTTCTTT.

This rearrangement joins TRBV10-3 to TRBJ2-7; TRBD1 aligns across 10 bases. Germline values: CDR1 ENHRY, CDR2 SYGVKD. The CDR3 extends over 12 amino acids. V gave up 6 bases and J gave up 8 bases; unmatched junction bases: 4. CDR3 protein: CAIRGDRGQQYF. Written as DNA, the CDR3 is TGTGCCATCAGAGGGGACAGGGGACAGCAGTACTTC.

The V gene is TRBV9, the J gene TRBJ1-4, with TRBD1 matching over 8 bases. The CDR3 sequence is 15 residues long. Per the germline V gene, CDR1 is SGDLS and CDR2 is YYNGEE. Trimming cost V 3 bases and J 0 bases; bases outside gene matches: 1. The CDR3 DNA follows: TGTGCCAGCAGCGCACAGGGGGCAACTAATGAAAAACTGTTTTTT. The encoded protein is CASSAQGATNEKLFF.

This clone came up once. The chain recombines TRBV7-8 with TRBJ2-1; 10 bases are shared with TRBD2. V gave up 4 bases and J gave up 2 bases; unmatched junction bases: 5. The length of the CDR3 is 16 residues. Germline CDR1 SGHVS, CDR2 FQNEAQ. As DNA, the CDR3 is TGTGCCAGCAGCTCCGTTGGGACTAGCGCCTACAATGAGCAGTTCTTC. Amino acids: CASSSVGTSAYNEQFF.

This clone was recorded only once. The genes are TRBV4-1 and TRBJ2-7; possibly TRBD1 for D (5 bases). V was clipped by 5 bases and J by 1 base, with 15 bases between them. The CDR3 runs 15 residues. Germline assignment: CDR1 MGHRA and CDR2 YSYEKL. As DNA, the CDR3 is TGCGCCAGCAGCTCTCTTCCCCAGGGTTCCTACGAGCAGTACTTC. This gives the protein CASSSLPQGSYEQYF.

This chain connects TRBV5-4 to TRBJ2-2; 7 bases agree with TRBD1. The CDR3 consists of 13 residues. The germline V gene encodes CDR1 SGHNT and CDR2 YYREEE (reference sequence). Trimming removed 1 base from V and 6 bases from J; junction bases left unmatched: 0. CDR3 in amino acids: CASSLQGAGELFF. DNA of the CDR3: TGTGCCAGCAGCTTGCAGGGGGCCGGGGAGCTGTTTTTT.

The J gene is TRBJ2-7, the V gene TRBV11-2, with D possibly being TRBD1 (5 bases). Between the trimmed V and J ends, which lost 4 bases and 4 bases, there was a span of 20 bases. This CDR3 is 16 amino acids long. Germline CDR1 is SGHAT and CDR2 is FQNNGV. In DNA form, the CDR3 reads TGTGCCAGCAGCTCTTCTCAGGGCACGGCGTTGTACGAGCAGTACTTC. It encodes CASSSSQGTALYEQYF.

The chain combines TRBV5-1 with TRBJ2-3; D is ambiguous. V was clipped by 1 base and J by 1 base, with 7 bases between them. The CDR3 extends over 14 amino acids. The germline gives CDR1 SGHRS, CDR2 YFSETQ. The CDR3 is CASSLIQGTDTQYF. CDR3 nucleotides: TGCGCCAGCAGCTTGATCCAGGGCACAGATACGCAGTATTTT.

This chain connects TRBV5-4 to TRBJ2-6, with D perhaps matching TRBD2 (5 bases). V was trimmed by 4 bases and J by 0 bases, leaving 8 bases between them. The length of the CDR3 is 15 residues. Germline lookup yields CDR1 SGHNT and CDR2 YYREEE (reference sequence). The CDR3: CASSRAGSGANVLTF. CDR3 sequence (DNA): TGTGCCAGCAGCCGCGCGGGCTCTGGGGCCAACGTCCTGACTTTC. The variable domain in full, completed from reference TRBV5-4 and TRBJ2-6, reads ETGVTQSPTHLIKTRGQQVTLRCSSQSGHNTVSWYQQALGQGPQFIFQYYREEENGRGNFPPRFSGLQFPNYSSELNVNALELDDSALYLCASSRAGSGANVLTFGAGSRLTVL.

This chain joins TRBV11-2 and TRBJ2-7; 8 bases map to TRBD1. J lost 0 bases, V lost 5 bases, and 6 bases had no gene match. Germline loops: CDR1 SGHAT, CDR2 FQNNGV. The CDR3 extends over 15 amino acids. CDR3 sequence: CASSPLRGLSYEQYF. The CDR3 DNA reads as TGTGCCAGCAGCCCTCTCAGGGGGCTCTCCTACGAGCAGTACTTC.

This clone turned up a few times. This chain uses TRBV15 with TRBJ2-7; D is unclear. Trimming took off 5 bases at V and 6 bases at J, with 11 bases between the two ends. The CDR3 is 12 residues long. Germline CDR1 LNHNV, CDR2 YYDKDF (reference sequence). In DNA form, the CDR3 reads TGTGCCACCAGCCTCGGGCAAGGCGAGCAGTACTTC. Protein product: CATSLGQGEQYF.

This rearrangement joins TRBV10-3 to TRBJ2-7, with 11 nucleotides matching TRBD2. Germline values: CDR1 ENHRY, CDR2 SYGVKD. V shed 10 bases and J 6 bases; nucleotides not matched to a gene: 8. CDR3 size: 13 residues. CDR3 sequence (DNA): TGTGCCACGAGTAGCGGGGGGGCGTTCGAGCAGTACTTC. Translation: CATSSGGAFEQYF.

The chain is built from TRBV12-5 and TRBJ1-6, with D unresolved. Per germline, CDR1 LGHNT and CDR2 FRNRAP. V lost 1 base to trimming and J lost 10 bases, with 8 bases between them. The CDR3 spans 13 residues. The CDR3 nucleotides read TGTGCTAGTGGTTTGGAGGAAGGCTCACCCCTCCACTTT. This translates into CASGLEEGSPLHF.